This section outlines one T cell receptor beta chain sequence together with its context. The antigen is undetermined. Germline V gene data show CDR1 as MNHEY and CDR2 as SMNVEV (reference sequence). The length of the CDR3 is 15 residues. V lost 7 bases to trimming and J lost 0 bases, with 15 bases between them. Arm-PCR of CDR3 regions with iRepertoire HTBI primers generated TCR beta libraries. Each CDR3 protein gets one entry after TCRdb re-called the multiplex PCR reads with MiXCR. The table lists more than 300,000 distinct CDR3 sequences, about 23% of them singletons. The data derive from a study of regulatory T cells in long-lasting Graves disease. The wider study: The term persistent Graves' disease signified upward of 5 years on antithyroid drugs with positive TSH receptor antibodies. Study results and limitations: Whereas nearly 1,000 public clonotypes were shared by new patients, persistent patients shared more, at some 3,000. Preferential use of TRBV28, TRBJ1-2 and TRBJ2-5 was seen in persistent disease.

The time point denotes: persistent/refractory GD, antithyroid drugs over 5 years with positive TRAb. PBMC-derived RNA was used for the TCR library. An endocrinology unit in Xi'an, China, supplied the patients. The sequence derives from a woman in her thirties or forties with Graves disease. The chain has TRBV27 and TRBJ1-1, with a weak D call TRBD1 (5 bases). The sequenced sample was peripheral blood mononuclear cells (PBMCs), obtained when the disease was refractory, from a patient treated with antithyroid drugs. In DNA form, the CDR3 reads TGTGCCAGCACCGACAGACCTGGAATGAACACTGAAGCTTTCTTT. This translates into CASTDRPGMNTEAFF.